This TCR beta chain is drawn from a study of T cells after yellow fever vaccination. Overall study findings and caveats: In post-booster samples, most primary-vaccination clones reappeared (just under 98% CD4, 88% CD8). CD4 and CD8 compartments shared a small share of clonotypes. Weaker, the secondary response had a peak occurring faster, on day 5 versus 15.

The 5'RACE template-switching step produced TCR cDNA and added a universal primer site and UMIs. TCRdb re-called the 5' RACE reads with MiXCR, one entry per CDR3 protein. This sample has a few hundred thousand distinct CDR3 sequences, with around 3.9% found just once. Points on this clonotype: Its target is unknown.

The receptor's source is a man aged 18-30 years who received the YFV17D yellow fever vaccine. The sample consisted of PBMCs, taken 5 days after the yellow fever booster vaccination.

The CDR3, as DNA: TGCAGTGCAAACCGGGGGGGCCTTGGGGAGCAGTACTTC. Translating gives CSANRGGLGEQYF. This sequence joins TRBV20-1 and TRBJ2-7; 8 nucleotides agree with TRBD2. V trimming: 6 bases; J trimming: 7 bases; junction bases outside the gene matches: 11. CDR1 is DFQATT, CDR2 SNEGSKA, per germline (reference sequence). The CDR3 contains 13 residues.